Presented here are 27 T cell receptor beta chains from one specimen sequenced in a study of cytotoxic CD8 clonotypes in ibrutinib-treated CLL. The repertoire was sequenced with immunoSEQ multiplex PCR; TCRdb's copy has only in-frame clones and lacks some. The sample carries about 140,000 clones, approximately 80% recorded once. Here the sequenced sample was PBMCs, taken after 12 months of ibrutinib treatment. The receptor set was obtained from a human donor with chronic lymphocytic leukemia.

The chain joins TRBV19 to TRBJ1-6; D is undetermined. This CDR3 comprises 17 residues. V lost 0 bases and J lost 0, with 9 bases in between. Germline V gene sequence: CDR1 LNHDA, CDR2 SQIVND (reference sequence). The CDR3 loop is CASSIDRPSSYNSPLHF. Written as DNA, the CDR3 is TGTGCCAGTAGTATAGATCGCCCGAGCTCCTATAATTCACCCCTCCACTTT.

J is TRBJ2-2 and V is TRBV2; 8 nucleotides agree with TRBD2. The germline V gene has CDR1 SNHLY and CDR2 FYNNEI. The CDR3 runs 14 residues. V shed 3 bases and J 4 bases; nucleotides not matched to a gene: 1. CDR3 residues: CASSDRGGTGELFF. The DNA for the CDR3 is TGTGCCAGCAGTGATCGGGGGGGCACCGGGGAGCTGTTTTTT. The full variable domain, in which reference TRBV2 and TRBJ2-2 provide the parts outside the CDR3, is EPEVTQTPSHQVTQMGQEVILRCVPISNHLYFYWYRQILGQKVEFLVSFYNNEISEKSEIFDDQFSVERPDGSNFTLKIRSTKLEDSAMYFCASSDRGGTGELFFGEGSRLTVL.

The gene calls are TRBV4-3 and TRBJ1-6; unclear D gene. CDR1 and CDR2 from the germline V gene are LGHNA and YSLEER. The V end lost 3 bases, the J end lost 9 bases, and 12 bases lay between the germline ends. The CDR3 sequence is 14 residues long. The CDR3 protein is CASSQNPEISPLHF. The CDR3, as DNA: TGCGCCAGCAGCCAGAACCCCGAGATTTCACCCCTCCACTTT.

The rearrangement links TRBV18 to TRBJ2-7; 7 nucleotides align to TRBD1. The germline V gene has CDR1 KGHSH and CDR2 LQKENI. The CDR3 has 14 amino acids. The junction had 5 bases not matched to a gene; V was cut back by 3 bases and J by 3 bases. In DNA, the CDR3 is TGTGCCAGCTCACCCCGGGACAGCCTCTACGAGCAGTACTTC. Translated, it gives CASSPRDSLYEQYF.

The V and J genes are TRBV2 and TRBJ1-2; maybe TRBD1 (5 bases). The germline V gene encodes CDR1 SNHLY and CDR2 FYNNEI. Trimming removed 4 bases from V and 1 base from J, with 16 bases in between. The CDR3 runs 16 residues. The CDR3 is CASSVFWTQNNYGYTF. Here the CDR3 DNA reads TGTGCCAGCAGTGTTTTTTGGACACAGAATAACTATGGCTACACCTTC.

The chain has TRBV5-1 and TRBJ2-7; D is uncertain. Germline assignment: CDR1 SGHRS and CDR2 YFSETQ. This CDR3 is 14 amino acids long. Trimming removed 0 bases at V and 5 bases at J, with 12 bases between. CDR3 nucleotide sequence: TGCGCCAGCAGCTTGGAAAGTACGTACAACGAGCAGTACTTC. Its protein is CASSLESTYNEQYF.

The CDR3 region is CASSLYDEKLFF. DNA for the CDR3: TGTGCCAGCTCACTGTATGACGAAAAACTGTTTTTT. This rearrangement joins TRBV18 to TRBJ1-4, with no clear D. V lost 4 bases, J lost 8 bases, and 8 bases lay in between. Germline CDR1 and CDR2: KGHSH and LQKENI. This CDR3 contains 12 residues.

The chain joins TRBV5-1 to TRBJ2-7; 8 bases agree with TRBD2. V trimming: 5 bases; J trimming: 3 bases; junction bases outside the gene matches: 7. The germline CDR1 and CDR2 sequences are SGHRS and YFSETQ. This CDR3 region has 14 residues. The CDR3 region is CASRPGLEFYEQYF. In DNA form, the CDR3 reads TGCGCCAGCAGGCCGGGACTAGAGTTCTACGAGCAGTACTTC.

This chain joins TRBV9 and TRBJ1-3, with TRBD1 matching 7 bases. Germline V gene data show CDR1 as SGDLS and CDR2 as YYNGEE. The CDR3 loop spans 16 amino acids. V was pared by 2 bases and J by 4 bases, with 9 bases of the junction left unmatched. CDR3 loop: CASSVMGGQRGNTIYF. The CDR3 region has the DNA TGTGCCAGCAGCGTGATGGGGGGACAGCGAGGAAACACCATATATTTT.

This chain uses TRBV27 with TRBJ2-7; 8 nucleotides align to TRBD2. This CDR3 contains 14 residues. V lost 4 bases and J lost 3; bases outside the gene matches: 5. Germline V gene data show CDR1 as MNHEY and CDR2 as SMNVEV (reference sequence). DNA of the CDR3: TGTGCCAGCAGTTACGGGGGGGCCGTCTACGAGCAGTACTTC. Amino acids: CASSYGGAVYEQYF.

V is TRBV2 and J is TRBJ1-6; D is possibly TRBD1 (6 bases). From germline, CDR1 is SNHLY and CDR2 FYNNEI. The V gene lost 4 bases and the J gene lost 5 bases, with 6 bases spanning the gap. This CDR3 contains 13 residues. CDR3 residues: CASSGQDNSPLHF. The CDR3 region has the DNA TGTGCCAGCAGTGGACAGGATAATTCACCCCTCCACTTT.

This chain links TRBV5-1 with TRBJ2-3; weak D call: TRBD2 (5 bases). The V gene's germline CDR1 is SGHRS and CDR2 YFSETQ. This CDR3 spans 15 amino acids. V gave up 0 bases and J gave up 5 bases, with 13 bases separating them. CDR3 loop: CASSLAGSGRDTQYF. CDR3 nucleotides: TGCGCCAGCAGCTTGGCCGGATCGGGAAGAGATACGCAGTATTTT.

The rearrangement links TRBV6-5 to TRBJ2-7, with a tentative D call TRBD2 (6 bases). The V end was cut by 5 bases, the J end by 6 bases, with 14 bases between. From germline, CDR1 is MNHEY and CDR2 SVGAGI. The CDR3 spans 13 residues. CDR3 sequence reads: CASSEAGGTEQYF. The CDR3 nucleotides are TGTGCCAGCAGTGAAGCCGGAGGGACCGAGCAGTACTTC.

This clone has a single count. The chain is built from TRBV6-1 and TRBJ2-7; TRBD1 matches at 9 bases. Per germline, CDR1 MNHNS and CDR2 SASEGT. The CDR3 contains 14 residues. V was pared by 6 bases and J by 1 base, with 4 bases of the junction left unmatched. The CDR3 coding sequence is TGTGCCAGCAGAGGGACAGGGTTGTCCTACGAGCAGTACTTC. It encodes CASRGTGLSYEQYF.

This chain joins TRBV28 and TRBJ1-6, with D possibly being TRBD1 (6 bases). Trimming removed 1 base from V and 4 bases from J, with 14 bases in between. The CDR3 is 17 amino acids. Germline lookup yields CDR1 MDHEN and CDR2 SYDVKM. The CDR3 DNA is TGTGCCAGCAGTTTATCCGGGGGCGCAGGGTATAATTCACCCCTCCACTTT. It specifies CASSLSGGAGYNSPLHF.

The chain joins TRBV6-1 to TRBJ1-2; D is perhaps TRBD1 (5 bases). The length of the CDR3 is 16 residues. V lost 1 base and J lost 3, with 15 bases in between. The germline CDR1 and CDR2 sequences are MNHNS and SASEGT. Written as DNA, the CDR3 is TGTGCCAGCAGTGAAGTTTTAGGGACGGTCCACTATGGCTACACCTTC. The encoded protein is CASSEVLGTVHYGYTF.

This clone was seen many times. The chain links TRBV4-2 to TRBJ2-3, with D unresolved. CDR1 and CDR2 (germline): LGHNA, YNFKEQ. The CDR3 has 15 residues. Trimming stripped 2 bases from V and 5 bases from J, with 14 bases between. CDR3 residues: CASSQSLRLLDTQYF. The CDR3 nucleotides read TGTGCCAGCAGCCAATCTTTGAGGCTCCTAGATACGCAGTATTTT.

This clone showed up just once. J is TRBJ2-7 and V is TRBV7-2; tentatively, D is TRBD1 (5 bases). The germline CDR1 and CDR2 sequences are SGHTA and FQGNSA. The CDR3 is 15 residues long. Between the trimmed V and J ends, which lost 1 base and 6 bases, there was a span of 16 bases. CDR3 bases: TGTGCCAGCAGCTTAGGCTGGGGCGTCGCGTTCGAGCAGTACTTC. Protein: CASSLGWGVAFEQYF.

Details on this clone: This same CDR3 is encoded by further DNA sequences in the sample. V and J are TRBV27 and TRBJ1-1; TRBD1 is a possible D gene (6 bases). The ends were cut back, 5 bases at V and 0 bases at J, with 13 bases in the middle. The CDR3 runs 15 residues. From germline, CDR1 is MNHEY and CDR2 SMNVEV (reference sequence). The DNA of the CDR3 is TGTGCCAGCAGTCCACGGACAGAGATGAACACTGAAGCTTTCTTT. This translates into CASSPRTEMNTEAFF.

The chain is built from TRBV19 and TRBJ2-5; no firm D call. The DNA end is more similar to TRBJ2-7, so the J call may be wrong. CDR3 length: 13 residues. Germline lookup yields CDR1 LNHDA and CDR2 SQIVND (reference sequence). DNA of the CDR3: TGTGCCAGTAGTATATCGGCAGACTACGAGCAGTACTTC. Translation: CASSISADYEQYF.

The sample holds a few counts of this clone. The rearrangement uses TRBV30 and TRBJ2-7; D is uncertain. Looked up from germline, CDR1 is GTSNPN and CDR2 is SVGIG (reference sequence). The length of the CDR3 is 12 residues. V was shortened by 1 base and J by 1 base, with 5 bases between the two germline ends. The CDR3 sequence is CAWSGVSYEQYF. The CDR3 nucleotides read TGTGCCTGGAGTGGGGTTTCCTACGAGCAGTACTTC. The full variable domain, in which reference TRBV30 and TRBJ2-7 provide the parts outside the CDR3, is SQTIHQWPATLVQPVGSPLSLECTVEGTSNPNLYWYRQAAGRGLQLLFYSVGIGQISSEVPQNLSASRPQDRQFILSSKKLLLSDSGFYLCAWSGVSYEQYFGPGTRLTVT.

The CDR3 sequence: CASSLMAASTDTQYF. CDR3 DNA sequence: TGTGCCAGCAGTTTAATGGCGGCTAGCACAGATACGCAGTATTTT. V is TRBV27 and J is TRBJ2-3; no firm D call. In germline, CDR1 is MNHEY, CDR2 SMNVEV (reference sequence). The CDR3 totals 15 residues. V lost 2 bases to trimming and J lost 0 bases, with 9 bases between them.

The chain is built from TRBV9 and TRBJ2-1; no reliable D call. CDR1 is SGDLS, CDR2 YYNGEE, per germline. The CDR3 runs 15 residues. The V and J ends lost 2 bases and 6 bases respectively, with 15 bases between them. DNA of the CDR3: TGTGCCAGCAGCGTCGGCGGTGTAGCTCCCAATGAGCAGTTCTTC. Encoded protein: CASSVGGVAPNEQFF.

The chain couples TRBV9 to TRBJ1-5; perhaps TRBD1 as D (6 bases). Trimming stripped 3 bases from V and 5 bases from J, with 15 bases between. Germline V gives CDR1 SGDLS, CDR2 YYNGEE. This CDR3 spans 15 amino acids. The CDR3 spells CASSGGQWADQPQHF. In DNA form, the CDR3 reads TGTGCCAGCAGCGGTGGACAGTGGGCGGATCAGCCCCAGCATTTT.

The V gene is TRBV11-2, the J gene TRBJ1-1; D may be TRBD1 (6 bases). This CDR3 region has 11 residues. With 5 bases removed from V and 8 bases from J, the gap between germline ends came to 9 bases. Germline V CDR1 and CDR2: SGHAT, FQNNGV. The CDR3: CASSPGTEAFF. The CDR3 DNA is TGTGCCAGCAGCCCCGGGACAGAAGCTTTCTTT.

The V call is TRBV19, the J call TRBJ1-5, with TRBD1 matching 7 bases. CDR3 length: 13 residues. V gave up 6 bases and J gave up 4 bases; unmatched junction bases: 3. Germline V lookup: CDR1 LNHDA, CDR2 SQIVND (reference sequence). The DNA for the CDR3 is TGTGCCAGTAGGCTACAGGGGAATCAGCCCCAGCATTTT. Translating it yields CASRLQGNQPQHF. Using reference TRBV19 and TRBJ1-5 for the parts outside the CDR3, the full variable domain is DGGITQSPKYLFRKEGQNVTLSCEQNLNHDAMYWYRQDPGQGLRLIYYSQIVNDFQKGDIAEGYSVSREKKESFPLTVTSAQKNPTAFYLCASRLQGNQPQHFGDGTRLSIL.

This clone was found once. This chain connects TRBV15 to TRBJ2-2, with 8 bases aligning to TRBD1. CDR1 LNHNV and CDR2 YYDKDF come from the germline V gene (reference sequence). The CDR3 covers 17 residues. The junction had 3 bases not matched to a gene; V was cut back by 0 bases and J by 0 bases. Here the CDR3 reads CATSRDPTGANTGELFF. CDR3 sequence (DNA): TGTGCCACCAGCAGAGACCCGACAGGGGCGAACACCGGGGAGCTGTTTTTT.